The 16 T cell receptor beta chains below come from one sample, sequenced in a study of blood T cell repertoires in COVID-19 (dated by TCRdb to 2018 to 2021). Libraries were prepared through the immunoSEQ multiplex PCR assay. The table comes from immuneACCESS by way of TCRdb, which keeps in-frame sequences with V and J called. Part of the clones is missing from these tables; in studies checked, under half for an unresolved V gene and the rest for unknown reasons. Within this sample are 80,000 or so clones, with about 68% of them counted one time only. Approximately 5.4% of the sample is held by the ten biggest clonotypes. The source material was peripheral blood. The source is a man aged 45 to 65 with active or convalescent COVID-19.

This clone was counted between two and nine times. CDR3 DNA: TGTGCCAGCAGCTTACGCACTAGCGGACGCGAGCAGTACTTC. Residues: CASSLRTSGREQYF. The V and J genes are TRBV11-1 and TRBJ2-7; the match to TRBD2 covers 8 bases. The CDR3 runs 14 residues. The V gene end was trimmed by 2 bases and the J gene end by 6 bases; junction bases not matched to a gene: 6. Germline V lookup: CDR1 SGHAT, CDR2 FQDESV (reference sequence).

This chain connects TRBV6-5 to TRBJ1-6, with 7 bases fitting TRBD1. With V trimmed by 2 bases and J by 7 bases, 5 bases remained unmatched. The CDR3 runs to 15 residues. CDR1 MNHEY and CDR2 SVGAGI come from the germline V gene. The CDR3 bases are TGTGCCAGCAGTTACGACACAGGGGTGAATTCACCCCTCCACTTT. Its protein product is CASSYDTGVNSPLHF.

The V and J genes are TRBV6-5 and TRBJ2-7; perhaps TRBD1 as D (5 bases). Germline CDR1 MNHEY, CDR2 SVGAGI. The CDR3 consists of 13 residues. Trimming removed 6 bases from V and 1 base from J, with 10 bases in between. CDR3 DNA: TGTGCCAGCAGAACTCCAGGGTCCTACGAGCAGTACTTC. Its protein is CASRTPGSYEQYF.

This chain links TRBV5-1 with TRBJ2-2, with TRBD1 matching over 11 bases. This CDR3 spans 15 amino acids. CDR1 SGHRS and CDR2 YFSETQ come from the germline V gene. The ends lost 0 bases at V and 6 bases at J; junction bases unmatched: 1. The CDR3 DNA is TGCGCCAGCAGCTTGGCGGGACAGGGGGCCGGGGAGCTGTTTTTT. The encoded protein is CASSLAGQGAGELFF.

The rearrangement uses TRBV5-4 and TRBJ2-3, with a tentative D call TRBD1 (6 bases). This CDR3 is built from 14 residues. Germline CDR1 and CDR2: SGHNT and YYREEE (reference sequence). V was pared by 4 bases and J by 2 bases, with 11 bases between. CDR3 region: CASSRDISTDTQYF. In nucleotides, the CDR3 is TGTGCCAGCAGCCGGGACATCTCCACAGATACGCAGTATTTT.

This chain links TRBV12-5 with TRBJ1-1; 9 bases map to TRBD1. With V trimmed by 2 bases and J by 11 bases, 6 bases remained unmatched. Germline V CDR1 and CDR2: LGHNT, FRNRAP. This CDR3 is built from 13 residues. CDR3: CASGLTTGGTAFF. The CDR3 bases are TGTGCTAGTGGTTTGACTACAGGGGGCACGGCTTTCTTT.

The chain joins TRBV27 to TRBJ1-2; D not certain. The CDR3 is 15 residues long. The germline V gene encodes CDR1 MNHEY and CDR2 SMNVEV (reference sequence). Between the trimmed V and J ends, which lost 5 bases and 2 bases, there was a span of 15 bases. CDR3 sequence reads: CASSPRREKNYGYTF. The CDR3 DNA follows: TGTGCCAGCAGTCCTCGGAGGGAGAAGAACTATGGCTACACCTTC.

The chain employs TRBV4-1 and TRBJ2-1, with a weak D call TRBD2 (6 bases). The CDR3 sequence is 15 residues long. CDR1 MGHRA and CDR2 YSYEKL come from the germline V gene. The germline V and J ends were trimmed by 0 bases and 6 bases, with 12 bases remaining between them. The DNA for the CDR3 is TGCGCCAGCAGCCAAGATCCTTTTAGCGGCAATGAGCAGTTCTTC. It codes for CASSQDPFSGNEQFF.

The DNA of the CDR3 is TGTGCCAGCAGCTTAGGCCGGGAGTATGGCTACACCTTC. Protein: CASSLGREYGYTF. J is TRBJ1-2 and V is TRBV11-2; no definite D call. CDR3 size: 13 residues. The germline gives CDR1 SGHAT, CDR2 FQNNGV. Trimming took off 1 base at V and 5 bases at J, with 8 bases between the two ends. The whole variable domain, remainder taken from reference TRBV11-2 and TRBJ1-2, is EAGVAQSPRYKIIEKRQSVAFWCNPISGHATLYWYQQILGQGPKLLIQFQNNGVVDDSQLPKDRFSAERLKGVDSTLKIQPAKLEDSAVYLCASSLGREYGYTFGSGTRLTVV.

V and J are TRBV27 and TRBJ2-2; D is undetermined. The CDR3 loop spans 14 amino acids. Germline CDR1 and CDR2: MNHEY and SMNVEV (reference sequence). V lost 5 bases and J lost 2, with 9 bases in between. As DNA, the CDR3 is TGTGCCAGCAGTCCCGGGTTTAACACCGGGGAGCTGTTTTTT. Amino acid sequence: CASSPGFNTGELFF.

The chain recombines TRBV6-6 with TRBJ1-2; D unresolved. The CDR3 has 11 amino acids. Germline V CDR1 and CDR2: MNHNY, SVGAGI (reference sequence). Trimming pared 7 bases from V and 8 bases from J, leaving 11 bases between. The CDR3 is CASTGLGGYTF. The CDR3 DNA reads TGTGCCAGCACCGGACTGGGCGGCTACACCTTC.

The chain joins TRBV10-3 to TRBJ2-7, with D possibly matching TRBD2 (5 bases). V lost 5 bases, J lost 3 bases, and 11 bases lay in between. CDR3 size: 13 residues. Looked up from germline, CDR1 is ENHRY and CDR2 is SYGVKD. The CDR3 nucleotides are TGTGCCATCAGTTATGAGGGTTTCTACGAGCAGTACTTC. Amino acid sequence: CAISYEGFYEQYF.

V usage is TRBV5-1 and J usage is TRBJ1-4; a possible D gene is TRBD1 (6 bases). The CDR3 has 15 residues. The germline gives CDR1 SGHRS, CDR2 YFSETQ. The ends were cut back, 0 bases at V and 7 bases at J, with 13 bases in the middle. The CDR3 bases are TGCGCCAGCAGCTTGGGTCGACAGGTGGTTGAAAAACTGTTTTTT. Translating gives CASSLGRQVVEKLFF. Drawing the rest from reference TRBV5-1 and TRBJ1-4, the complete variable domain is KAGVTQTPRYLIKTRGQQVTLSCSPISGHRSVSWYQQTPGQGLQFLFEYFSETQRNKGNFPGRFSGRQFSNSRSEMNVSTLELGDSALYLCASSLGRQVVEKLFFGSGTQLSVL.

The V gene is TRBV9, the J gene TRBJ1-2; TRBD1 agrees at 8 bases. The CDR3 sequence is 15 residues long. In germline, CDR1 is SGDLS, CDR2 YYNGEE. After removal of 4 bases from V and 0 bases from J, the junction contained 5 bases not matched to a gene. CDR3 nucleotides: TGTGCCAGCAGCCCCCAGACAGGGGCTAACTATGGCTACACCTTC. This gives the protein CASSPQTGANYGYTF.

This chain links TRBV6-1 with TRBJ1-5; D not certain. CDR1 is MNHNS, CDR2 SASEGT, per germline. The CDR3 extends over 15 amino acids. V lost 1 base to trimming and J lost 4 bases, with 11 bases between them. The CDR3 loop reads CASSEEGKRNQPQHF. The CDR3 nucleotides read TGTGCCAGCAGTGAAGAGGGAAAGCGGAATCAGCCCCAGCATTTT.

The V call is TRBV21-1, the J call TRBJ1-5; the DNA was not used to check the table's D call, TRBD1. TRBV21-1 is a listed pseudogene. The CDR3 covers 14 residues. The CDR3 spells CASSSPQGQQPQHF. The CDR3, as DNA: TGTGCCAGCAGCTCCCCACAGGGCCAACAGCCCCAGCATTTT.